Below are 18 T cell receptor beta chains sequenced from a single sample in a study of CD8 T cells in ankylosing spondylitis (dated by TCRdb to 2016 to 2017). Summary of the overall study and its limitations: A TCR beta motif of 8 or 9 highly homologous amino acid variants appeared characteristic of blood from ankylosing spondylitis patients.

These TCRs are of unknown antigen specificity. The library was prepared using 5' RACE. The run used an Illumina HiSeq 2500. TCRdb reprocessed the public reads (quality trimming at Q25 with fastp, clone calling with MiXCR) and kept in-frame beta chains. When rows share a CDR3 protein, they turn into one entry using the most common DNA and genes. This sample lists 670,000 or so distinct CDR3 sequences; 15% to 20% were detected once. In total, the top ten clones hold under 20% of the sample. The sample taken for sequencing was blood, either unsorted or a sorted T cell fraction (not recorded which). The source of these receptors is a male donor with ankylosing spondylitis.

In its sample, this clonotype was seen a few times. This chain connects TRBV6-1 to TRBJ1-2, with D perhaps matching TRBD1 (5 bases). Trimming removed 5 bases from V and 3 bases from J, with 7 bases in between. The CDR3 extends over 12 amino acids. Germline values: CDR1 MNHNS, CDR2 SASEGT. The CDR3 is CASSQGYYGYTF. The DNA of the CDR3 is TGTGCCAGCAGTCAGGGTTACTATGGCTACACCTTC.

J is TRBJ2-3 and V is TRBV3-1; D might be TRBD2 (6 bases). Trimming pared 0 bases from V and 1 base from J, leaving 17 bases between. The germline V gene encodes CDR1 LGHDT and CDR2 YNNKEL (reference sequence). This CDR3 has 18 residues. The CDR3 sequence is CASSQDMEGTSRTDTQYF. The CDR3 coding sequence is TGTGCCAGCAGCCAAGATATGGAGGGGACTTCACGCACAGATACGCAGTATTTT.

There are a few counts of this clonotype. The rearrangement uses TRBV4-2 and TRBJ2-2, with D maybe TRBD1 (6 bases). Trimming removed 3 bases at V and 5 bases at J, with 10 bases between. Germline V gives CDR1 LGHNA, CDR2 YNFKEQ. This CDR3 comprises 14 residues. CDR3 nucleotides: TGTGCCAGCAGCCAGCAGGGGTGGACCGGGGAGCTGTTTTTT. It codes for CASSQQGWTGELFF.

This chain connects TRBV27 to TRBJ1-2; D perhaps matches TRBD1 (5 bases). Germline V lookup: CDR1 MNHEY, CDR2 SMNVEV (reference sequence). V gave up 5 bases and J gave up 4 bases, with 14 bases separating them. This CDR3 region has 14 residues. The CDR3 reads CASSPRDSPYGYTF. CDR3 DNA: TGTGCCAGCAGTCCGCGGGACTCCCCCTATGGCTACACCTTC.

J is TRBJ1-5 and V is TRBV4-3; 7 bases match TRBD1. Germline lookup yields CDR1 LGHNA and CDR2 YSLEER. There are 15 residues in the CDR3. V lost 0 bases, J lost 6 bases, and 5 bases stayed unmatched. CDR3 residues: CASSQDRQGGQPQHF. DNA of the CDR3: TGCGCCAGCAGCCAAGATCGACAGGGCGGTCAGCCCCAGCATTTT.

The genes are TRBV20-1 and TRBJ2-3, with D perhaps matching TRBD1 or TRBD2 (5 bases each). V shed 0 bases and J shed 2 bases, with 12 bases lying between them. CDR3 length: 15 residues. Germline V gives CDR1 DFQATT, CDR2 SNEGSKA (reference sequence). Here the CDR3 DNA reads TGCAGTGCTAGAGATAGTTGGGACGTCACAGATACGCAGTATTTT. Encoded protein: CSARDSWDVTDTQYF.

The J gene is TRBJ1-4, the V gene TRBV3-1; 9 positions agree with TRBD1. V was clipped by 7 bases and J by 8 bases; unmatched bases: 17. There are 17 residues in the CDR3. Germline V gene data show CDR1 as LGHDT and CDR2 as YNNKEL (reference sequence). The CDR3 spells CASTRLISQGAKEKLFF. For the CDR3, the DNA is TGTGCCAGCACCCGACTAATTTCACAGGGGGCCAAGGAAAAACTGTTTTTT. Filled out from reference TRBV3-1 and TRBJ1-4, the complete variable domain reads DTAVSQTPKYLVTQMGNDKSIKCEQNLGHDTMYWYKQDSKKFLKIMFSYNNKELIINETVPNRFSPKSPDKAHLNLHINSLELGDSAVYFCASTRLISQGAKEKLFFGSGTQLSVL.

The V gene is TRBV18, the J gene TRBJ2-3, with TRBD2 matching over 7 bases. This CDR3 has 17 amino acids. Germline CDR1 and CDR2: KGHSH and LQKENI. V was pared by 0 bases and J by 2 bases, with 8 bases of the junction left unmatched. The CDR3 protein is CASSPPWSSGFTDTQYF. The CDR3 DNA reads TGTGCCAGCTCACCACCGTGGTCTAGCGGATTCACAGATACGCAGTATTTT.

This clonotype was recorded a few times. Written as DNA, the CDR3 is TGTGCCACCACTCTCGTAGAACCCTACGAGCAGTACTTC. It yields the protein CATTLVEPYEQYF. The chain links TRBV28 to TRBJ2-7; no definite D call. The V end lost 10 bases, the J end lost 2 bases, and 15 bases lay between the germline ends. Germline-derived CDR1 and CDR2 are MDHEN and SYDVKM. The length of the CDR3 is 13 residues.

Here the CDR3 reads CASSTNLGAPGELFF. CDR3 nucleotides: TGCGCCAGCAGCACCAATCTAGGGGCGCCCGGGGAGCTGTTTTTT. The J gene is TRBJ2-2, the V gene TRBV5-1; weak D call: TRBD1 (5 bases). V lost 4 bases and J lost 6, with 16 bases in between. The CDR3 spans 15 residues. The germline V gene has CDR1 SGHRS and CDR2 YFSETQ.

Only a few counts were recorded for this clonotype. V gene TRBV7-2 combines with J gene TRBJ1-2, with D possibly being TRBD1 (6 bases). Germline-derived CDR1 and CDR2 are SGHTA and FQGNSA. This CDR3 is 15 amino acids long. The V end lost 1 base, the J end lost 3 bases, and 12 bases lay between the germline ends. The DNA of the CDR3 is TGTGCCAGCAGCTTAGGGGGGGCATGGGACTATGGCTACACCTTC. Protein sequence: CASSLGGAWDYGYTF.

This clonotype has only a few counts. This sequence joins TRBV29-1 and TRBJ2-7, with TRBD2 identical over 9 bases. Trimming cost V 3 bases and J 3 bases; bases outside gene matches: 9. CDR1 is SQVTM and CDR2 is ANQGSEA in the germline V gene. CDR3 length: 15 amino acids. The DNA of the CDR3 is TGCAGCGTTGAGGTCGAGACTAGCGGCTACTACGAGCAGTACTTC. Its translation is CSVEVETSGYYEQYF.

This chain uses TRBV12-3 or TRBV12-4 with TRBJ2-7; 7 nucleotides agree with TRBD1. This CDR3 contains 17 residues. Losses at the gene ends were 3 bases for V and 3 bases for J; bases not matched to a gene: 14. CDR3 sequence (DNA): TGTGCCAGCAGTTTTAAAATGGGGTGGGGACAGCTCTACGAGCAGTACTTC. Its protein is CASSFKMGWGQLYEQYF.

This clonotype was observed a few times. The chain has TRBV7-9 and TRBJ2-7; weak D call: TRBD2 (6 bases). V lost 4 bases and J lost 2, with 12 bases in between. CDR3 length equals 14 residues. Germline CDR1 and CDR2: SEHNR and FQNEAQ (reference sequence). The CDR3 region has the DNA TGTGCCAGCAGCTCCGGGACTTTACCCTACGAGCAGTACTTC. It specifies CASSSGTLPYEQYF.

This clonotype has only a few counts. The chain recombines TRBV2 with TRBJ1-2; no clear D. Germline V CDR1 and CDR2: SNHLY, FYNNEI. V was clipped by 3 bases and J by 4 bases, with 12 bases between them. This CDR3 contains 14 residues. The DNA of the CDR3 is TGTGCCAGCAGTGAGGAACAGCTAATCTATGGCTACACCTTC. Protein: CASSEEQLIYGYTF.

This clonotype was observed a few times. This sequence joins TRBV20-1 and TRBJ2-1; D is perhaps TRBD1 or TRBD2 (5 bases each). The CDR3 runs to 14 residues. CDR1 and CDR2 from the germline V gene are DFQATT and SNEGSKA (reference sequence). V shed 6 bases and J shed 7 bases, with 19 bases lying between them. The CDR3 DNA sequence: TGCAGTGCCCCTGGGACCCCCAGTAGGAATGAGCAGTTCTTC. Protein: CSAPGTPSRNEQFF.

In its sample, this clonotype was seen a few times. The chain carries TRBV4-1 and TRBJ1-2; D uncertain. This CDR3 contains 14 residues. V gave up 0 bases and J gave up 4 bases, with 9 bases separating them. Germline V CDR1 and CDR2: MGHRA, YSYEKL. This chain's CDR3 is CASSQDRSPYGYTF. The CDR3 DNA is TGCGCCAGCAGCCAAGACAGATCCCCCTATGGCTACACCTTC.

CDR3 residues: CATSDLIAGGTDTQYF. CDR3 DNA: TGTGCCACCAGTGATCTCATAGCGGGAGGCACAGATACGCAGTATTTT. The V and J genes are TRBV24-1 and TRBJ2-3; 9 nucleotides match TRBD2. The J segment lost 1 base and the V segment lost 3 bases, leaving 4 bases of the junction unmatched. CDR3 length: 16 amino acids. The germline V gene encodes CDR1 KGHDR and CDR2 SFDVKD.